The 2 T cell receptor beta chains below come from one sample, sequenced in a study of blood T cell repertoires in COVID-19. Profiled with immunoSEQ multiplex PCR; TCRdb holds only in-frame clones, not every one. Of about 410,000 clones in the sample, 89% were seen once. Sequencing used peripheral blood. The receptors come from a woman aged 40 to 50 with COVID-19, enrolled during active disease.

The chain uses TRBV5-8 and TRBJ1-3; TRBD1 is a possible D gene (6 bases). Trimming pared 4 bases from V and 4 bases from J, leaving 18 bases between. The germline CDR1 and CDR2 sequences are SGHTS and YDEGEE. The CDR3 runs 16 residues. The CDR3 protein is CASSPHSSGVGNTIYF. The CDR3 DNA sequence: TGTGCCAGCAGCCCGCATAGCTCAGGGGTAGGAAACACCATATATTTT.

The chain couples TRBV15 to TRBJ1-5, with D possibly matching TRBD1 (5 bases). The CDR3 runs 15 residues. Trimming pared 4 bases from V and 1 base from J, leaving 11 bases between. Germline V lookup: CDR1 LNHNV, CDR2 YYDKDF (reference sequence). The CDR3 loop reads CATSMWTMSNQPQHF. The CDR3 nucleotides read TGTGCCACCAGCATGTGGACAATGAGCAATCAGCCCCAGCATTTT.